A selection of T cell receptor beta chains follows, all from one sample in a study of cytomegalovirus exposure and HLA in healthy donors. Only in-frame clones appear in the TCRdb table, and some are missing; sequencing was by immunoSEQ multiplex PCR. The table records about 120,000 clones, approximately 8% of them present only once. Sequencing used PBMCs. These receptor sequences come from a woman in her thirties or forties in good health and CMV-seropositive. Both conserved end residues are part of each CDR3. Each record gives: D gene, CDR3 length, J gene, clone size, V gene, CDR3 DNA, CDR3 protein. The D gene is left open where the match is weak. Expanded clones get a size class; other rows say once, few or many, or leave the size out.

>-|14|TRBJ1-2|few|TRBV6-5
TGTGCCAGCAGTTACGACAGGAAGAACTATGGCTACACCTTC
CASSYDRKNYGYTF
>-|13|TRBJ1-1|-|TRBV18
TGTGCCAGCTCACCGCAGGGAAACACTGAAGCTTTCTTT
CASSPQGNTEAFF
>TRBD1|15|TRBJ2-3|few|TRBV6-1
TGTGCCAGCAGTGAAGTCAACAGGGGGATAGATACGCAGTATTTT
CASSEVNRGIDTQYF
>-|12|TRBJ2-7|few|TRBV10-3
TGTGCCATCAGTGAGGGCCTTTACGAGCAGTACTTC
CAISEGLYEQYF
>-|15|TRBJ1-5|-|TRBV27
TGTGCCAGCAGTCTAAACCCAAGGGGGAGTTGGCCCCAGCATTTT
CASSLNPRGSWPQHF
>TRBD2|15|TRBJ2-3|-|TRBV25-1
TGTGCCAGCAGTCCGACTAGCGGGGGCACAGATACGCAGTATTTT
CASSPTSGGTDTQYF
>TRBD1|15|TRBJ1-1|-|TRBV7-6
TGTGCCAGCAGCCCGGGACAGGGGGTATTGACTGAAGCTTTCTTT
CASSPGQGVLTEAFF
>TRBD2|15|TRBJ2-1|few|TRBV30
TGTGCCCATACCGGGGGGGGCAGCTCCTACAATGAGCAGTTCTTC
CAHTGGGSSYNEQFF
>-|13|TRBJ1-2|-|TRBV18
TGTGCCAGCTCACCGTCGTACAGCTATGGCTACACCTTC
CASSPSYSYGYTF
>-|16|TRBJ1-1|-|TRBV5-5
TGTGCCAGCAGCTTGGGGCGGGGTTCATGGAACACTGAAGCTTTCTTT
CASSLGRGSWNTEAFF
>TRBD1|16|TRBJ2-1|-|TRBV7-8
TGTGCCAGCAGCTCGACCGACAGGGGGTTCTACAATGAGCAGTTCTTC
CASSSTDRGFYNEQFF
>TRBD2|14|TRBJ2-1|many|TRBV6-4
TGTGCCAGCAGTGACTCCGGGGAGGGGAATGAGCAGTTCTTC
CASSDSGEGNEQFF
>-|15|TRBJ1-1|few|TRBV18
TGTGCCAGCTCAGAAGGACAGAGCATGAACACTGAAGCTTTCTTT
CASSEGQSMNTEAFF
>TRBD1|15|TRBJ2-3|-|TRBV7-6
TGTGCCAGCAGCTGGACAGGGGGAATCGCAGATACGCAGTATTTT
CASSWTGGIADTQYF
>TRBD1|15|TRBJ2-5|few|TRBV5-1
TGCGCCAGCAGCCACGGACAGGTTGGGGTTGAGACCCAGTACTTC
CASSHGQVGVETQYF
>-|16|TRBJ2-1|few|TRBV4-1
TGCGCCAGCAGCCAACCCCGGCAGGGCGTTAGGAATGAGCAGTTCTTC
CASSQPRQGVRNEQFF
>TRBD2|15|TRBJ2-1|few|TRBV7-2
TGTGCCAGCAGCTTAGTGTCTAGCGGGTCGGATGAGCAGTTCTTC
CASSLVSSGSDEQFF
>-|16|TRBJ1-3|-|TRBV4-1
TGCGCCTGTCGGTTGGCAGGGCCGAGCTCTGGAAACACCATATATTTT
CACRLAGPSSGNTIYF
>-|16|TRBJ2-1|-|TRBV11-2
TGTGCCAGCAGCTTAGTCGGGTTGCTAACCTACAATGAGCAGTTCTTC
CASSLVGLLTYNEQFF
>TRBD1|13|TRBJ2-7|-|TRBV19
TGTGCCAGTAGTGTAGGGACAGGATACGAGCAGTACTTC
CASSVGTGYEQYF
>TRBD1|14|TRBJ2-2|few|TRBV10-1
TGCGCCAGCAGCGGGACAGTGAACACCGGGGAGCTGTTTTTT
CASSGTVNTGELFF
>TRBD1|11|TRBJ1-1|few|TRBV6-5
TGTGCCAGCAGTTGGGACAGGGAAGCTTTCTTT
CASSWDREAFF
>-|14|TRBJ1-2|-|TRBV30
TGTGCCACCCTTAAGGGATATCGGGGCTATGGCTACACCTTC
CATLKGYRGYGYTF
>TRBD1|14|TRBJ2-1|-|TRBV6-1
TGTGCCAGCTTGGGACAGGGGTCCTACAATGAGCAGTTCTTC
CASLGQGSYNEQFF
>-|13|TRBJ1-1|-|TRBV6-5
TGTGCCAGCAGTTACTCTTTACGAGGGGAAGCTTTCTTT
CASSYSLRGEAFF
>TRBD1|15|TRBJ1-1|-|TRBV5-1
TGCGCCAGCAGCTTGGAGACAGGGGTTCGGATGAGGGCTTTCTTT
CASSLETGVRMRAFF
>-|18|TRBJ2-6|-|TRBV27
TGTGCCAGCAGTTTATACTCCCTGGGCAGCTCTGGGGCCAACGTCCTGACTTTC
CASSLYSLGSSGANVLTF
>TRBD1|14|TRBJ2-2|few|TRBV30
TGTGCCTGGGGGGCCGGGACAGTCGCCGGGGAGCTGTTTTTT
CAWGAGTVAGELFF
>TRBD1|16|TRBJ1-1|-|TRBV6-5
TGTGCCAGCAGTTGGGGGACAGGTCAAATGGGCACTGAAGCTTTCTTT
CASSWGTGQMGTEAFF
>-|12|TRBJ2-7|-|TRBV10-3
TGTGCCATCAGTGAGTCGGGGGGCGAGCAGTACTTC
CAISESGGEQYF
>-|13|TRBJ1-2|-|TRBV6-5
TGTGCCAGCAGTTACGGGGCCTTGCGAGGCTACACCTTC
CASSYGALRGYTF
>TRBD1|14|TRBJ1-1|few|TRBV6-1
TGTGCCAGCAGGGCCGGGACAGGGGGCACTGAAGCTTTCTTT
CASRAGTGGTEAFF
>TRBD1|15|TRBJ1-5|few|TRBV5-8
TGTGCCAGCAGCTCGGGACAGGGAGGCGATCAGCCCCAGCATTTT
CASSSGQGGDQPQHF
>-|13|TRBJ2-5|few|TRBV5-6
TGTGCCAGCAGGGAACAGGGCTTCGAGACCCAGTACTTC
CASREQGFETQYF
>-|13|TRBJ1-1|-|TRBV9
TGTGCCAGCAGCGTAGAGAGGGACACTGAAGCTTTCTTT
CASSVERDTEAFF
>TRBD1|12|TRBJ2-7|few|TRBV11-2
TGTGCCAGCAGCCCCCCGGACAGGGTTTCGTACTTC
CASSPPDRVSYF
>-|15|TRBJ1-6|few|TRBV19
TGTGCCAGTACCCCGACGGGAGGGCCCAATTCACCCCTCCACTTT
CASTPTGGPNSPLHF
>TRBD1|15|TRBJ1-3|-|TRBV7-6
TGTGCCAGCAGCTCCGGACAGGGGGCTGGAAACACCATATATTTT
CASSSGQGAGNTIYF
>TRBD1|15|TRBJ2-7|-|TRBV2
TGTGCCAGCAGTGAAGGGGCAGGGGGTTCCTACGAGCAGTACTTC
CASSEGAGGSYEQYF
>TRBD1|14|TRBJ1-1|few|TRBV18
TGTGCCAGCTCACCGACAGGGGGCGACACTGAAGCTTTCTTT
CASSPTGGDTEAFF
>TRBD1|14|TRBJ2-7|-|TRBV5-1
TGCGCCAGCAGCTTTCCGGGACAGGGCTACGAGCAGTACTTC
CASSFPGQGYEQYF
>TRBD1|15|TRBJ1-5|-|TRBV5-1
TGCGCCAGCAGCCGGACAGGGAGGAGCAATCAGCCCCAGCATTTT
CASSRTGRSNQPQHF
>-|14|TRBJ1-5|few|TRBV5-1
TGCGCCAGCAGCCCTGACGGAGACAATCAGCCCCAGCATTTT
CASSPDGDNQPQHF
>-|14|TRBJ1-1|-|TRBV7-6
TGTGCCAGCAGCTTAGACCAGGTCTTCACTGAAGCTTTCTTT
CASSLDQVFTEAFF
>-|12|TRBJ1-2|-|TRBV29-1
TGCAGCGTTCAACACCGAGGCTATGGCTACACCTTC
CSVQHRGYGYTF
>TRBD1|15|TRBJ1-4|few|TRBV4-1
TGCGCCAGCAGCCAAGAGCGACAGGGTCGGGAAAAACTGTTTTTT
CASSQERQGREKLFF